What follows are 21 T cell receptor beta chains derived from one specimen sequenced in a study of T cells in Graves' hyperthyroidism and ophthalmopathy. The investigators amplified TCR beta CDR3 regions from RNA transcripts. Researchers ran a first-round RT-PCR on the TCR CDR3 using the HTBI primer set. TCRdb re-called the multiplex PCR reads with MiXCR, one entry per CDR3 protein. The sample includes 370,000 or so distinct CDR3 sequences, roughly 13% of them seen just once. Input material: blood. These TCRs come from a man aged 25-45 years with Graves' hyperthyroidism that later progressed to Graves' ophthalmopathy.

The chain has TRBV20-1 and TRBJ2-5; D is perhaps TRBD2 (5 bases). This CDR3 is built from 13 residues. CDR1 and CDR2 from the germline V gene are DFQATT and SNEGSKA (reference sequence). Trimming cost V 5 bases and J 7 bases, with 17 bases left between them. The CDR3 DNA reads TGCAGTGCTTTAGACGGGGTGATGGTGACCCAGTACTTC. Protein: CSALDGVMVTQYF.

There are many counts of this clonotype. V usage is TRBV11-2 and J usage is TRBJ2-7; tentative D call: TRBD1 (6 bases). This CDR3 spans 14 amino acids. Germline CDR1 reads SGHAT; CDR2 reads FQNNGV. The V gene lost 0 bases and the J gene lost 1 base, with 7 bases spanning the gap. The CDR3 DNA reads TGTGCCAGCAGCTTAGAGGACAGATCCTACGAGCAGTACTTC. Amino acid sequence: CASSLEDRSYEQYF.

This clonotype has ten or more counts. V is TRBV15 and J is TRBJ1-4; 9 nucleotides line up with TRBD1. This CDR3 has 18 amino acids. CDR1 is LNHNV, CDR2 YYDKDF, per germline (reference sequence). The V and J ends lost 0 bases and 7 bases, in that order; junction bases with no gene match: 12. The CDR3: CATSREPPGTGLGEKLFF. The CDR3 DNA is TGTGCCACCAGCAGAGAACCTCCCGGGACAGGGTTAGGTGAAAAACTGTTTTTT. The full variable domain, its missing parts supplied by reference TRBV15 and TRBJ1-4, is DAMVIQNPRYQVTQFGKPVTLSCSQTLNHNVMYWYQQKSSQAPKLLFHYYDKDFNNEADTPDNFQSRRPNTSFCFLDIRSPGLGDTAMYLCATSREPPGTGLGEKLFFGSGTQLSVL.

A note on this clonotype: Being one base from a much bigger clone, this may be a read error. The rearrangement uses TRBV11-2 and TRBJ2-7, with TRBD1 as a possible D gene (6 bases). The CDR3 spans 14 residues. V was trimmed by 5 bases and J by 4 bases, leaving 15 bases between them. In germline, CDR1 is SGHAT, CDR2 FQNNGV. The CDR3 nucleotides read TGTGCCAGCAGCGCCGTACAGGGAAGGTACGAGCAGTACTTC. Translating gives CASSAVQGRYEQYF. Together with reference TRBV11-2 and TRBJ2-7, the CDR3 gives the full variable domain: EAGVAQSPRYKIIEKRQSVAFWCNPISGHATLYWYQQILGQGPKLLIQFQNNGVVDDSQLPKDRFSAERLKGVDSTLKIQPAKLEDSAVYLCASSAVQGRYEQYFGPGTRLTVT.

The sample holds a few counts of this clonotype. The chain combines TRBV7-9 with TRBJ2-7; D remains unclear. V was pared by 4 bases and J by 5 bases, with 6 bases between. Germline assignment: CDR1 SEHNR and CDR2 FQNEAQ (reference sequence). CDR3 length: 11 amino acids. CDR3 amino acids: CASSSGHEQYF. In DNA, the CDR3 is TGTGCCAGCAGCTCGGGTCACGAGCAGTACTTC.

V gene TRBV12-3 or TRBV12-4 combines with J gene TRBJ2-3; D ambiguous. The length of the CDR3 is 12 residues. The V gene lost 6 bases and the J gene lost 3 bases, with 7 bases spanning the gap. CDR3 sequence reads: CASRYITDTQYF. CDR3 bases: TGTGCCAGCAGATATATAACAGATACGCAGTATTTT.

This clonotype was observed at least ten times. The chain joins TRBV11-2 to TRBJ2-7; D unclear. Looked up from germline, CDR1 is SGHAT and CDR2 is FQNNGV. This CDR3 spans 12 amino acids. Trimming took off 1 base at V and 7 bases at J, with 8 bases between the two ends. The CDR3 nucleotides are TGTGCCAGCAGCTTAGGATTCCCAGAGCAGTACTTC. Translated: CASSLGFPEQYF. Filled out from reference TRBV11-2 and TRBJ2-7, the complete variable domain reads EAGVAQSPRYKIIEKRQSVAFWCNPISGHATLYWYQQILGQGPKLLIQFQNNGVVDDSQLPKDRFSAERLKGVDSTLKIQPAKLEDSAVYLCASSLGFPEQYFGPGTRLTVT.

This chain links TRBV5-1 with TRBJ2-5; D might be TRBD2 (6 bases). Germline assignment: CDR1 SGHRS and CDR2 YFSETQ. Trimming pared 2 bases from V and 3 bases from J, leaving 8 bases between. The CDR3 sequence is 13 residues long. This chain's CDR3 is CASSFGGKETQYF. DNA for the CDR3: TGCGCCAGCAGCTTTGGGGGGAAAGAGACCCAGTACTTC.

This chain joins TRBV4-1 and TRBJ2-7; possibly TRBD1 for D (6 bases). The CDR3 sequence is 14 residues long. Looked up from germline, CDR1 is MGHRA and CDR2 is YSYEKL. With 5 bases removed from V and 5 bases from J, the gap between germline ends came to 16 bases. The CDR3 coding sequence is TGCGCCAGCAGCACAGGGTTTTCCGGGGACGAGCAGTACTTC. This encodes CASSTGFSGDEQYF.

V is TRBV25-1 and J is TRBJ1-2; D gene uncertain. The CDR3 has 15 residues. Trimming shortened V by 0 bases and J by 8 bases, and 16 bases separated the two germline ends. CDR1 MGHDK and CDR2 SYGVNS come from the germline V gene. The CDR3 sequence: CASSEYGRPGSGYTF. CDR3 nucleotides: TGTGCCAGCAGTGAATATGGGCGACCGGGGTCGGGCTACACCTTC.

This clonotype has ten or more counts. The V and J genes are TRBV27 and TRBJ1-1; tentatively, D is TRBD1 (6 bases). CDR1 is MNHEY and CDR2 is SMNVEV in the germline V gene (reference sequence). This CDR3 spans 15 amino acids. V lost 2 bases and J lost 3, with 13 bases in between. The CDR3 reads CASSLGGRYDTEAFF. Written as DNA, the CDR3 is TGTGCCAGCAGTTTAGGGGGCAGGTATGACACTGAAGCTTTCTTT.

Ten or more counts support this clonotype. V gene TRBV29-1 combines with J gene TRBJ2-1, with D perhaps given as TRBD1 or TRBD2 (5 bases each). V shed 7 bases and J shed 4 bases, with 14 bases lying between them. This CDR3 spans 13 amino acids. The germline gives CDR1 SQVTM, CDR2 ANQGSEA. The CDR3 loop is CSAGRTKYNEQFF. In DNA, the CDR3 is TGCAGCGCGGGACGCACGAAATACAATGAGCAGTTCTTC.

This clonotype showed up just a few times. At one end the junction does not follow the germline gene, possibly because of a read error. V and J are TRBV20-1 and TRBJ2-3, with 7 bases identical to TRBD2. This CDR3 is 14 amino acids long. In germline, CDR1 is DFQATT, CDR2 SNEGSKA (reference sequence). The CDR3, as DNA: TGCAATGCTAGAGACGGGGGGTTCACAGATACGCAGTATTTT. Amino acids: CNARDGGFTDTQYF.

The chain couples TRBV12-3 or TRBV12-4 to TRBJ1-5; no clear D gene. Trimming cost V 6 bases and J 7 bases, with 16 bases left between them. This CDR3 is built from 14 residues. The CDR3 here is CASSTSKKRQPQHF. CDR3 nucleotide sequence: TGTGCCAGCAGCACGAGTAAAAAAAGACAGCCCCAGCATTTT.

This chain connects TRBV20-1 to TRBJ1-2, with D unclear. Trimming shortened V by 1 base and J by 2 bases, and 11 bases separated the two germline ends. CDR1 is DFQATT and CDR2 is SNEGSKA in the germline V gene (reference sequence). CDR3 size: 14 residues. The CDR3 is CSARGEGLNYGYTF. DNA for the CDR3: TGCAGTGCTAGAGGAGAGGGCCTCAACTATGGCTACACCTTC.

This clonotype was observed many times. The J gene is TRBJ2-7, the V gene TRBV11-2, with 7 bases matching TRBD1. V gave up 5 bases and J gave up 0 bases; unmatched junction bases: 4. CDR3 size: 14 residues. The germline V gene encodes CDR1 SGHAT and CDR2 FQNNGV. CDR3: CASSHWDSSYEQYF. The CDR3 nucleotides read TGTGCCAGCAGCCACTGGGACAGCTCCTACGAGCAGTACTTC.

This clonotype was recorded at least ten times. This rearrangement joins TRBV6-1 to TRBJ1-5, with a possible D match to TRBD1 (5 bases). V lost 6 bases and J 3 bases, leaving 12 bases between the germline ends. CDR3 size: 14 residues. CDR1 is MNHNS and CDR2 is SASEGT in the germline V gene. This CDR3 reads CASSPRAANQPQHF. CDR3 sequence (DNA): TGTGCCAGCAGCCCCAGGGCGGCCAATCAGCCCCAGCATTTT.

This clonotype was seen only a few times. The chain uses TRBV20-1 and TRBJ2-1; D might be TRBD2 (6 bases). The V gene's germline CDR1 is DFQATT and CDR2 SNEGSKA (reference sequence). V lost 6 bases, J lost 3 bases, and 15 bases lay in between. The CDR3 sequence is 14 residues long. The CDR3 spells CSAPHGGYYNEQFF. The CDR3 DNA follows: TGCAGTGCCCCGCACGGGGGATACTACAATGAGCAGTTCTTC.

Ten or more counts support this clonotype. V is TRBV24-1 and J is TRBJ2-2; D unresolved. The CDR3 runs to 17 residues. The germline V and J ends were trimmed by 4 bases and 0 bases, with 14 bases remaining between them. Germline V gives CDR1 KGHDR, CDR2 SFDVKD. CDR3 in DNA: TGTGCCACCAGTGAGGCATCGGAGTTGACGAACACCGGGGAGCTGTTTTTT. It yields the protein CATSEASELTNTGELFF.

The rearrangement links TRBV4-1 to TRBJ2-5; 7 bases align to TRBD2. Germline loops: CDR1 MGHRA, CDR2 YSYEKL. The CDR3 has 15 amino acids. V lost 1 base and J lost 3; bases outside the gene matches: 5. This chain's CDR3 is CASSQGRLAEETQYF. The CDR3 DNA is TGCGCCAGCAGCCAAGGACGGCTAGCGGAAGAGACCCAGTACTTC.

This clonotype was found once. V gene TRBV27 combines with J gene TRBJ1-2; weak D call: TRBD1 (5 bases). The germline V gene has CDR1 MNHEY and CDR2 SMNVEV (reference sequence). The germline V and J ends were trimmed by 5 bases and 5 bases, with 15 bases remaining between them. The CDR3 is 14 amino acids. CDR3 sequence reads: CASSGAEQGYGYTF. The CDR3 nucleotides are TGTGCCAGCAGTGGAGCCGAGCAGGGATATGGCTACACCTTC.